The 6 T cell receptor beta chains reported below all come from one sample, sequenced in a study of OX40 agonist ivuxolimab in advanced cancers. Sequenced by immunoSEQ multiplex PCR; TCRdb stores in-frame clones only, minus some. In the table there are approximately 94,000 clones, around nine tenths of which are singletons. The specimen was CD4+ or CD8+ T cells sorted from blood, collected in a trial of the OX40 agonist ivuxolimab. These receptor sequences come from an adult with an advanced solid tumor such as melanoma, head and neck, liver or kidney cancer.

The J gene is TRBJ2-3, the V gene TRBV7-2, with 9 nucleotides matching TRBD2. The CDR3 has 17 residues. V was clipped by 4 bases and J by 3 bases; unmatched bases: 11. The V gene's germline CDR1 is SGHTA and CDR2 FQGNSA. The CDR3 region is CASSYPFVSGRTDTQYF. The CDR3 DNA is TGTGCCAGCAGCTACCCGTTCGTGAGCGGGAGGACAGATACGCAGTATTTT.

The chain is built from TRBV10-2 and TRBJ2-2, with a possible D match to TRBD2 (6 bases). V lost 5 bases and J 0 bases, leaving 22 bases between the germline ends. From germline, CDR1 is WSHSY and CDR2 SAAADI. This CDR3 comprises 19 residues. CDR3 DNA sequence: TGCGCCAGCAGTCCGGTGAGGCTAGCGATAAATGCGAACACCGGGGAGCTGTTTTTT. It specifies CASSPVRLAINANTGELFF.

This chain connects TRBV7-2 to TRBJ1-2; D is unclear. Trimming removed 2 bases at V and 7 bases at J, with 5 bases between. Germline-derived CDR1 and CDR2 are SGHTA and FQGNSA. This CDR3 spans 11 amino acids. CDR3 sequence (DNA): TGTGCCAGCAGCTTAAGTCTTGGCTACACCTTC. Translated, it gives CASSLSLGYTF.

The rearrangement joins TRBV28 to TRBJ2-3; TRBD2 agrees at 8 bases. This CDR3 comprises 15 residues. Unmatched junction bases numbered 3, after V lost 2 bases and J lost 2 bases. Per the germline V gene, CDR1 is MDHEN and CDR2 is SYDVKM. In nucleotides, the CDR3 is TGTGCCAGCAGTTTAACGGGACTAGTCACAGATACGCAGTATTTT. Protein sequence: CASSLTGLVTDTQYF.

V usage is TRBV19 and J usage is TRBJ2-2; 9 positions match TRBD1. This CDR3 is built from 14 residues. J gave up 3 bases and V 9 bases, and 5 bases lay outside the gene matches. Germline V gene sequence: CDR1 LNHDA, CDR2 SQIVND (reference sequence). CDR3 residues: CASRDRGDTGELFF. In DNA form, the CDR3 reads TGTGCCAGCAGAGACAGGGGGGACACCGGGGAGCTGTTTTTT.

This rearrangement joins TRBV7-2 to TRBJ2-5; D not resolved. From germline, CDR1 is SGHTA and CDR2 FQGNSA. CDR3 length: 15 amino acids. V was trimmed by 1 base and J by 5 bases, leaving 14 bases between them. The chain's CDR3 is CASSLDSWARETQYF. The CDR3 DNA reads TGTGCCAGCAGCTTAGACAGCTGGGCGAGGGAGACCCAGTACTTC.